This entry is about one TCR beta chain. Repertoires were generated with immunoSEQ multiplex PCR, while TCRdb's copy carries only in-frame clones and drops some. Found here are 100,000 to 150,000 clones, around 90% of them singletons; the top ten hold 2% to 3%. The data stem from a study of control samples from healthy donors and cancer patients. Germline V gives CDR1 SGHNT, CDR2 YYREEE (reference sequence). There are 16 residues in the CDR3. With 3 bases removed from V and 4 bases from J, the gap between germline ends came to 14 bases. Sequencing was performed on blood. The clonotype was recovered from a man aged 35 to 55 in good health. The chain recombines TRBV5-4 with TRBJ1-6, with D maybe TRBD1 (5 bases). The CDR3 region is CASSSAGGAYNSPLHF. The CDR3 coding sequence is TGTGCCAGCAGCTCCGCGGGCGGGGCGTATAATTCACCCCTCCACTTT.